The clone carrying this T cell receptor (beta chain) was seen repeatedly, ten times or more. What it binds is unknown. This sample was included in a study of T cells after yellow fever vaccination. Study-wide findings and caveats: A weaker secondary response peaked on day 5, the primary on day 15. Most clones from primary vaccination were detected again post-booster (about 95% CD4, around 90% CD8).

This CDR3 spans 18 amino acids. The germline V gene encodes CDR1 DFQATT and CDR2 SNEGSKA (reference sequence). The junction had 16 bases not matched to a gene; V was cut back by 0 bases and J by 7 bases. TCRdb reanalysed the 5' RACE reads using MiXCR and keeps one entry per CDR3 protein. The sample lists 120,000 to 150,000 distinct CDR3 sequences; 7.7% were seen once. This sample comprised CD4+ T cells sorted from PBMCs, obtained 5 days after the yellow fever booster vaccination. This sequence originates from a man aged 25 to 40 who received the YFV17D yellow fever vaccine. V is TRBV20-1 and J is TRBJ2-7; 12 bases agree with TRBD2. CDR3: CSARDRQLLAGGPREQYF. The CDR3, as DNA: TGCAGTGCTAGAGACCGCCAACTTCTAGCGGGAGGGCCAAGGGAGCAGTACTTC.